The present T cell receptor beta chain was sequenced within a study of T cell changes during pregnancy in multiple sclerosis. Repertoires were generated with immunoSEQ multiplex PCR, while TCRdb's copy carries only in-frame clones and drops some. The sample lists roughly 45,000 clones, around 95% occurring once. The CDR3 runs 15 residues. V lost 4 bases and J lost 1, with 14 bases in between. Germline V lookup: CDR1 SGDLS, CDR2 YYNGEE. This receptor was obtained from a female donor with multiple sclerosis, enrolled in a pregnancy study. The chain couples TRBV9 to TRBJ1-1, with a weak D call TRBD1 (5 bases). Specimen: CD8+ T cells from peripheral blood mononuclear cells, collected in the first trimester of pregnancy. CDR3 loop: CASSPEGLRNTEAFF. The DNA for the CDR3 is TGTGCCAGCAGCCCCGAGGGACTTAGGAACACTGAAGCTTTCTTT.